The next 16 T cell receptor beta chains were all read from a single sample in a study of blood T cell repertoires in COVID-19. Profiling relied on immunoSEQ multiplex PCR, and the TCRdb table lists in-frame clones only, not all of them. The sample holds around 84,000 clones, around three quarters seen once. The specimen sequenced was peripheral blood. These receptors were collected from a man aged 50-59 years with active or convalescent COVID-19.

This chain uses TRBV3-1 (or the pseudogene TRBV3-2) with TRBJ2-2; D may be TRBD2 (6 bases). The V gene's germline CDR1 is LGHDT and CDR2 YNNKEL (reference sequence). The V end was cut by 6 bases, the J end by 10 bases, with 15 bases between. The CDR3 is 13 residues long. CDR3 loop: CASRPLGGPELFF. CDR3 coding DNA: TGTGCCAGCAGGCCACTGGGAGGCCCGGAGCTGTTTTTT.

This chain connects TRBV7-3 to TRBJ2-1; TRBD1 aligns across 8 bases. The germline CDR1 and CDR2 sequences are SGHTA and FQGTGA. This CDR3 region has 15 residues. Trimming cost V 5 bases and J 2 bases; bases outside gene matches: 5. CDR3 protein: CASSPRTGPYNEQFF. CDR3 nucleotides: TGTGCCAGCAGCCCCCGGACAGGGCCCTACAATGAGCAGTTCTTC.

V is TRBV7-7 and J is TRBJ2-5, with a weak D call TRBD1 (7 bases). Germline V gene sequence: CDR1 SSHAT, CDR2 FNYEAQ (reference sequence). The CDR3 totals 14 residues. Trimming stripped 5 bases from V and 2 bases from J, with 12 bases between. CDR3 region: CASSRPGGQETQYF. CDR3 nucleotides: TGTGCCAGCAGCCGCCCAGGGGGGCAAGAGACCCAGTACTTC.

The rearrangement joins TRBV6-5 to TRBJ2-3, with 7 bases identical to TRBD1. Germline V gene data show CDR1 as MNHEY and CDR2 as SVGAGI. The length of the CDR3 is 14 residues. The V gene end was trimmed by 6 bases and the J gene end by 0 bases; junction bases not matched to a gene: 3. CDR3 sequence (DNA): TGTGCCAGCAGCGACAGGGCAAGCACAGATACGCAGTATTTT. This codes for CASSDRASTDTQYF.

This clone was counted only a few times. This chain uses TRBV7-9 with TRBJ1-5, with D possibly TRBD1 on 5 matching bases. CDR1 is SEHNR and CDR2 is FQNEAQ in the germline V gene (reference sequence). CDR3 length equals 15 residues. Trimming pared 5 bases from V and 5 bases from J, leaving 16 bases between. The CDR3 loop is CASSLSGGGDQPQHF. DNA of the CDR3: TGTGCCAGCAGCCTTAGCGGAGGAGGGGATCAGCCCCAGCATTTT.

This clone was detected once. The rearrangement uses TRBV11-2 and TRBJ1-1; 7 bases are a match to TRBD1. CDR3 length: 18 residues. V was clipped by 0 bases and J by 4 bases; unmatched bases: 14. Germline CDR1 and CDR2: SGHAT and FQNNGV. CDR3 sequence reads: CASSLDLVIGGAGTEAFF. Here the CDR3 DNA reads TGTGCCAGCAGCTTAGATCTAGTAATAGGGGGCGCGGGCACTGAAGCTTTCTTT.

This clone was detected once. The V and J genes are TRBV15 and TRBJ2-1; no clear D gene. From germline, CDR1 is LNHNV and CDR2 YYDKDF (reference sequence). V shed 4 bases and J shed 0 bases, with 13 bases lying between them. There are 16 residues in the CDR3. The CDR3 nucleotides read TGTGCCACCAGCACCCGAAGTCGTAGCTCCTACAATGAGCAGTTCTTC. Residues: CATSTRSRSSYNEQFF.

The rearrangement links TRBV11-2 to TRBJ2-7, with D maybe TRBD2 (5 bases). This CDR3 has 13 amino acids. V lost 0 bases, J lost 6 bases, and 9 bases lay in between. The germline V gene has CDR1 SGHAT and CDR2 FQNNGV. Here the CDR3 DNA reads TGTGCCAGCAGCTTAGATCGGGCGGGCGAGCAGTACTTC. Translating it yields CASSLDRAGEQYF.

The chain recombines TRBV25-1 with TRBJ2-3; 11 nucleotides agree with TRBD2. Germline V gene data show CDR1 as MGHDK and CDR2 as SYGVNS. The V gene end was trimmed by 6 bases and the J gene end by 6 bases; junction bases not matched to a gene: 8. This CDR3 has 15 amino acids. The CDR3 nucleotides are TGTGCCAGCAGGACGGGACTAGCGGTTTCGGATACGCAGTATTTT. It yields the protein CASRTGLAVSDTQYF.

The rearrangement uses TRBV7-2 and TRBJ2-7; 14 nucleotides match TRBD2. With V trimmed by 6 bases and J by 0 bases, 7 bases remained unmatched. CDR3 length equals 17 residues. Per the germline V gene, CDR1 is SGHTA and CDR2 is FQGNSA. CDR3 sequence: CASSGLAGGLSSYEQYF. The CDR3 DNA is TGTGCCAGCAGTGGACTAGCGGGGGGCCTCAGCTCCTACGAGCAGTACTTC. Variable domain in full (rest from reference TRBV7-2 and TRBJ2-7): GAGVSQSPSNKVTEKGKDVELRCDPISGHTALYWYRQSLGQGLEFLIYFQGNSAPDKSGLPSDRFSAERTGGSVSTLTIQRTQQEDSAVYLCASSGLAGGLSSYEQYFGPGTRLTVT.

The rearrangement uses TRBV11-3 and TRBJ1-2; D gene unclear. This CDR3 region has 21 residues. Germline CDR1 is SGHNT and CDR2 is YENEEA. Trimming cost V 0 bases and J 1 base, with 27 bases left between them. CDR3 sequence (DNA): TGTGCCAGCAGCTTAGAGACTCATGGCCGCGAATCGCGAGCTCTTAACTATGGCTACACCTTC. This translates into CASSLETHGRESRALNYGYTF.

Written as DNA, the CDR3 is TGTGCCAGCAGCCCCCTCGGACAGGGATACTATGGCTACACCTTC. It is translated as CASSPLGQGYYGYTF. The V call is TRBV3-1 (or the pseudogene TRBV3-2), the J call TRBJ1-2; 8 nucleotides line up with TRBD1. CDR1 LGHDT and CDR2 YNNKEL come from the germline V gene (reference sequence). This CDR3 spans 15 amino acids. Germline trimming cut 4 bases from V and 3 bases from J; bases unmatched to any gene: 7.

This clone was picked up one time. The chain is built from TRBV4-3 and TRBJ1-1; TRBD1 is a possible D gene (6 bases). Germline V CDR1 and CDR2: LGHNA, YSLEER. V was pared by 2 bases and J by 2 bases, with 15 bases between. CDR3 size: 16 residues. In nucleotides, the CDR3 is TGCGCCAGCAGCCAAATGGGGGGAGGGGGAAACACTGAAGCTTTCTTT. Translation: CASSQMGGGGNTEAFF.

CDR3 DNA: TGTGCCAGCAGCCAAGGTGGTACGGAGGCGTACGAGCAGTACTTC. As protein: CASSQGGTEAYEQYF. The chain joins TRBV4-2 to TRBJ2-7; D may be TRBD2 (5 bases). The CDR3 spans 15 residues. Looked up from germline, CDR1 is LGHNA and CDR2 is YNFKEQ. Trimming pared 1 base from V and 4 bases from J, leaving 14 bases between.

For this clone: This same CDR3 is encoded by further DNA sequences in the sample. The chain recombines TRBV27 with TRBJ1-1; D remains ambiguous. This CDR3 region has 13 residues. Germline V lookup: CDR1 MNHEY, CDR2 SMNVEV (reference sequence). The ends were cut back, 2 bases at V and 1 base at J, with 5 bases in the middle. The CDR3 coding sequence is TGTGCCAGCAGTTTAGGTAGGAACACTGAAGCTTTCTTT. Residues: CASSLGRNTEAFF.

This sequence joins TRBV27 and TRBJ2-7; 7 positions agree with TRBD2. Germline values: CDR1 MNHEY, CDR2 SMNVEV (reference sequence). The CDR3 length is 16 residues. Unmatched junction bases numbered 9, after V lost 4 bases and J lost 0 bases. CDR3 amino acids: CASSSPLRGSSYEQYF. The DNA for the CDR3 is TGTGCCAGCAGTTCCCCATTGCGGGGGTCCTCCTACGAGCAGTACTTC.